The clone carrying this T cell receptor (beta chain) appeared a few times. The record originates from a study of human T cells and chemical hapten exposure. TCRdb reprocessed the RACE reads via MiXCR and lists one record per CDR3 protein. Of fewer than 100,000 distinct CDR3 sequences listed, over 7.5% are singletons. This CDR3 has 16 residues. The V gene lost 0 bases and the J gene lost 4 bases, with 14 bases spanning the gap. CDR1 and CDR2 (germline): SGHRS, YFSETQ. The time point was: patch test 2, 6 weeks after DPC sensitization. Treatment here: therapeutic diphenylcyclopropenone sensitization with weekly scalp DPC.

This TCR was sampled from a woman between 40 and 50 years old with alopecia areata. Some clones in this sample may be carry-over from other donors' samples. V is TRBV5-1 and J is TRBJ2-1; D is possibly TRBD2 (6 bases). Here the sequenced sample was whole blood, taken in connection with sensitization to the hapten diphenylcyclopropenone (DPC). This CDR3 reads CASSLGSGTHYNEQFF. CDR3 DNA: TGCGCCAGCAGCTTGGGTTCAGGGACTCATTACAATGAGCAGTTCTTC.